This T cell receptor beta chain emerged from a study of T cells expressing NK-cell markers (dated by TCRdb to the early 2020s). Turning to the overall study: TCR beta-chain repertoires were profiled in sorted CD3+CD56+NKG2C+, CD3+CD56+NKG2C- and CD3+CD56-NKG2C+ T-cell subsets from several donors. The libraries were sequenced on Illumina HiSeq 2000/2500, MiSeq or NextSeq, producing 2 x 150 bp reads. The study sequenced eight donors, all healthy volunteers chosen at random: three men and five women. Among the eight sequenced donors, seven were HCMV-seropositive and one was HCMV-seronegative.

Paper-wide results and their limitations: Whether the expanded NKG2C-expressing T cell clones were specific for HCMV antigens was left unclear. In several donors, the dominant CD3+CD56+NKG2C+ clonotypes were among the top 10 CD8+ clonotypes and accounted for about 1.0-8% of CD8+ T cells. Those dominant clonotypes were again the most abundant among CD3+CD56-NKG2C+ cells in a handful of donors, at 28.3-60.1%.

HCMV-specific IgG was detected in serum with a commercial ELISA kit to determine HCMV serostatus. Ficoll density gradient centrifugation was used to isolate peripheral blood mononuclear cells from blood. Points on this clonotype: Its antigen is unknown.

TCRdb shows the sequencer as Illumina HiSeq 2000. The TCR beta cDNA libraries were made using 5'RACE template switching, a step that added both a universal primer site and unique molecular identifiers. cDNA synthesis was primed from the TCR beta constant segment, followed by two successive PCR amplification steps. Concerning the study's data processing: MIGEC was used to demultiplex reads and group reads by UMI, and MiTCR was used to assemble and quantify clonotypes. To exclude erroneous sequences, only TCR cDNA sequences supported by at least two reads were retained. The tcR package was used for downstream repertoire analysis, and clonotypes were matched between fractions using CDR3 nucleotide sequence together with V segment. Antigen specificity was annotated against VDJdb with VDJmatch, allowing one amino acid substitution in CDR3. TCRdb reprocessed the public reads and reports one entry per CDR3 protein sequence, without DNA. What appears here as the V and J calls and clone size reflects TCRdb's work, not the paper's. The table for this sample shows about half a million distinct CDR3 sequences. The leading ten clones occupy 1.4% of the sample.

From the cysteine up to the phenylalanine, the CDR3 has a length of 13 residues. The record lacks a DNA sequence. Specimen: blood T cells: a sorted CD56 or NKG2C T cell subset, CD4+ or CD8+ T cells, or bulk PBMC T cells (not recorded which). The receptor chain draws on TRBV12-3 or TRBV12-4 and TRBJ1-2; absent DNA, TCRdb's TRBD1 call cannot be checked. This sequence was found in a woman aged 45-60 years in good health. Donor details come from another sample of the same person, matched by shared clones. CDR3 sequence: CASSPGRNYGYTF.